What follows are 10 T cell receptor beta chains derived from one specimen sequenced in a study of T-cell reconstitution after alpha-beta-depleted transplantation in children. The TCRbeta library incorporated unique molecular identifiers. TCRdb itself ran the PCR reads through MiXCR, one entry per CDR3 protein. The sample holds 250,000 to 300,000 distinct CDR3 sequences, nearly 10% seen once. The input for sequencing was PBMCs from the stem cell graft donor, taken from the stem cell graft. The receptors here all came from a human donor who donated a stem cell graft to a child with SCID.

This rearrangement joins TRBV10-3 to TRBJ2-5; a weak D match, TRBD2 (5 bases). The CDR3 consists of 16 residues. V shed 2 bases and J shed 6 bases, with 19 bases lying between them. Looked up from germline, CDR1 is ENHRY and CDR2 is SYGVKD. CDR3 loop: CAISEPPLREGKTQYF. In DNA, the CDR3 is TGTGCCATCAGTGAGCCTCCCCTTCGGGAAGGGAAGACCCAGTACTTC.

The chain has TRBV12-3 or TRBV12-4 and TRBJ1-3; TRBD1 matches at 8 bases. CDR3 length equals 14 residues. Germline trimming cut 7 bases from V and 3 bases from J; bases unmatched to any gene: 5. The CDR3 reads CASTLGQGGNTIYF. Here the CDR3 DNA reads TGTGCCAGCACCTTAGGACAGGGTGGAAACACCATATATTTT.

This clonotype has a handful of counts. The rearrangement links TRBV5-1 to TRBJ2-7; D may be TRBD1 (5 bases). The germline V and J ends were trimmed by 0 bases and 0 bases, with 16 bases remaining between them. Per the germline V gene, CDR1 is SGHRS and CDR2 is YFSETQ. The CDR3 is 17 residues long. In DNA form, the CDR3 reads TGCGCCAGCAGCTTGGTGGTTGGGGCGGACGACTCCTACGAGCAGTACTTC. Its protein product is CASSLVVGADDSYEQYF. Together with reference TRBV5-1 and TRBJ2-7, the CDR3 gives the full variable domain: KAGVTQTPRYLIKTRGQQVTLSCSPISGHRSVSWYQQTPGQGLQFLFEYFSETQRNKGNFPGRFSGRQFSNSRSEMNVSTLELGDSALYLCASSLVVGADDSYEQYFGPGTRLTVT.

In its sample, this clonotype was seen a few times. The rearrangement links TRBV7-2 to TRBJ2-5; TRBD1 matches 10 bases. This CDR3 has 15 residues. Unmatched junction bases numbered 7, after V lost 4 bases and J lost 5 bases. Looked up from germline, CDR1 is SGHTA and CDR2 is FQGNSA. The chain's CDR3 is CASSSRQGAHETQYF. The CDR3 DNA is TGTGCCAGCAGCTCACGACAGGGGGCGCATGAGACCCAGTACTTC.

This clonotype was counted at least ten times. The V and J genes are TRBV29-1 and TRBJ2-2; D not certain. Germline loops: CDR1 SQVTM, CDR2 ANQGSEA. This CDR3 has 13 residues. Trimming removed 0 bases at V and 6 bases at J, with 8 bases between. This chain's CDR3 is CSVEESSPGELFF. Written as DNA, the CDR3 is TGCAGCGTTGAAGAATCTAGTCCCGGGGAGCTGTTTTTT.

This clonotype was seen ten or more times. The gene calls are TRBV29-1 and TRBJ2-7; D possibly matches TRBD1 or TRBD2 (5 bases each). V was cut by 6 bases and J by 6 bases, with 18 bases left in between. CDR1 is SQVTM, CDR2 ANQGSEA, per germline. The CDR3 consists of 13 residues. The chain's CDR3 is CSVLSQGVVEQYF. DNA of the CDR3: TGCAGCGTCCTCTCCCAGGGAGTGGTCGAGCAGTACTTC.

The chain combines TRBV29-1 with TRBJ2-1; 7 nucleotides align to TRBD2. The CDR3 consists of 16 residues. V lost 2 bases and J lost 7; bases outside the gene matches: 14. Germline V lookup: CDR1 SQVTM, CDR2 ANQGSEA. This chain's CDR3 is CSVEFDIERGGNEQFF. The DNA of the CDR3 is TGCAGCGTTGAATTTGACATAGAGCGGGGTGGGAATGAGCAGTTCTTC.

V and J are TRBV27 and TRBJ1-1, with D possibly being TRBD1 (5 bases). Trimming removed 4 bases at V and 3 bases at J, with 18 bases between. The CDR3 sequence is 16 residues long. Germline V gene data show CDR1 as MNHEY and CDR2 as SMNVEV (reference sequence). The CDR3 spells CASSSRRGVSYTEAFF. In nucleotides, the CDR3 is TGTGCCAGCAGTTCCCGACGGGGGGTGAGTTACACTGAAGCTTTCTTT.

A few counts support this clonotype. The rearrangement uses TRBV2 and TRBJ2-5, with D maybe TRBD2 (6 bases). The germline V and J ends were trimmed by 3 bases and 8 bases, with 7 bases remaining between them. The germline CDR1 and CDR2 sequences are SNHLY and FYNNEI. The CDR3 runs 11 residues. The DNA of the CDR3 is TGTGCCAGCAGTGAGGAGGGAACCCAGTACTTC. Protein: CASSEEGTQYF.

This clonotype was picked up a small number of times. The chain joins TRBV12-3 or TRBV12-4 to TRBJ2-4, with D uncertain. The CDR3 has 14 residues. V lost 6 bases and J lost 0, with 9 bases in between. The CDR3 DNA follows: TGTGCCAGCAGATCAGACGTAGCCAAAAACATTCAGTACTTC. Its translation is CASRSDVAKNIQYF.